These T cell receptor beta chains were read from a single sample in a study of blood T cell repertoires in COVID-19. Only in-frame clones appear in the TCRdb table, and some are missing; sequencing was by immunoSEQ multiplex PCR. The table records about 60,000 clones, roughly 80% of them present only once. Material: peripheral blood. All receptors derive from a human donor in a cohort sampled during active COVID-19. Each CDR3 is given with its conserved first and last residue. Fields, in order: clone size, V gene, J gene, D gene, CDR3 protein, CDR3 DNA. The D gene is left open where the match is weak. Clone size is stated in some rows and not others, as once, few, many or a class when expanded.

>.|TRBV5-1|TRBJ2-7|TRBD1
CASRHGTGTSNEQYF
TGCGCCAGCAGGCATGGGACAGGGACTTCGAACGAGCAGTACTTC
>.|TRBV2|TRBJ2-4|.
CASSSQGTSKNIQYF
TGTGCCAGCAGTAGTCAGGGTACTTCCAAAAACATTCAGTACTTC
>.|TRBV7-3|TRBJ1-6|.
CASSRDPGDGSPLHF
TGTGCCAGCAGCCGCGATCCCGGGGATGGTTCACCCCTCCACTTT
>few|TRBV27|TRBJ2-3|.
CASSLNGGTQYF
TGTGCCAGCAGTTTAAATGGGGGGACGCAGTATTTT
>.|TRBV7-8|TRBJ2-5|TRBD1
CASSYGTAETQYF
TGTGCCAGCAGCTACGGGACAGCAGAGACCCAGTACTTC
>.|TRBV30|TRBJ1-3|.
CAWREGNTIYF
TGTGCCTGGAGGGAGGGGAACACCATATATTTT
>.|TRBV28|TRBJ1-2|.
CASSIRSGYGYTF
TGTGCCAGCAGTATAAGGAGCGGCTATGGCTACACCTTC
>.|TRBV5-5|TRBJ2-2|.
CASSVNPGFGELFF
TGTGCCAGCAGCGTTAACCCAGGGTTCGGGGAGCTGTTTTTT
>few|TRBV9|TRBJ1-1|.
CASSVAGNTNTEAFF
TGTGCCAGCAGCGTAGCGGGAAACACGAACACTGAAGCTTTCTTT
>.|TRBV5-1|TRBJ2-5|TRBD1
CASSSGQSQETQYF
TGCGCCAGCAGTTCGGGACAGTCCCAAGAGACCCAGTACTTC
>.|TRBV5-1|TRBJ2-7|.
CASSFRGAHGDEQYF
TGCGCCAGCAGCTTCAGGGGGGCGCATGGGGACGAGCAGTACTTC
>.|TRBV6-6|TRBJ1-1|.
CASSNQGYAEAFF
TGTGCCAGCAGTAACCAGGGTTACGCTGAAGCTTTCTTT
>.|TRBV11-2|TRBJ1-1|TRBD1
CASSLGTGGAHSTFF
TGTGCCAGCAGCTTGGGGACAGGGGGCGCTCATTCGACTTTCTTT
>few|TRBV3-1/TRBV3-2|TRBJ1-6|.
CASSQELAVYNSPLHF
TGTGCCAGCAGCCAAGAACTGGCGGTTTATAATTCACCCCTCCACTTT
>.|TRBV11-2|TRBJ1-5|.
CASSLDQGQPQHF
TGTGCCAGCAGCTTAGATCAGGGACAGCCCCAGCATTTT
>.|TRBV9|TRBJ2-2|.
CASSKDPWDSLTGELFF
TGTGCCAGCAGCAAAGACCCTTGGGACTCACTCACCGGGGAGCTGTTTTTT
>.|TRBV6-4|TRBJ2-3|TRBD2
CASIKREGTDTQYF
TGTGCCAGCATCAAGCGGGAGGGCACAGATACGCAGTATTTT
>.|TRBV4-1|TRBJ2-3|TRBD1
CASSRRQGATDTQYF
TGCGCCAGCAGCCGCCGACAGGGGGCGACAGATACGCAGTATTTT
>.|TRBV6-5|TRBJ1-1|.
CASSYQGEAFF
TGTGCCAGCAGTTACCAGGGTGAAGCTTTCTTT
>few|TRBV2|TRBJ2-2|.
CASSDIVGPPEGELFF
TGTGCCAGCAGTGATATCGTTGGGCCCCCCGAGGGGGAGCTGTTTTTT
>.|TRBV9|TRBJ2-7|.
CASSPSPRYEQYF
TGTGCCAGCAGCCCTTCTCCGAGGTACGAGCAGTACTTC
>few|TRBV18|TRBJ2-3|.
CASSPNGGDTQYF
TGTGCCAGCTCACCAAACGGGGGAGATACGCAGTATTTT
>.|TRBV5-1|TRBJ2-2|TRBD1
CASSLGTANTGELFF
TGCGCCAGCAGCCTCGGGACAGCGAACACCGGGGAGCTGTTTTTT
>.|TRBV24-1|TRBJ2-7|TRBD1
CATSKRTGGYEQYF
TGTGCCACCAGTAAACGGACAGGGGGCTACGAGCAGTACTTC
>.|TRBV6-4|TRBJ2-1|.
CASSVYGQSSYNEQFF
TGTGCCAGCAGTGTCTATGGACAGAGCTCCTACAATGAGCAGTTCTTC
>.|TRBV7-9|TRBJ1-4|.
CASSQQEFATNEKLFF
TGTGCCAGCAGCCAACAGGAGTTTGCAACTAATGAAAAACTGTTTTTT
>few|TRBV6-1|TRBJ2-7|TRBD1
CASSETGQERYEQYF
TGTGCCAGCAGTGAAACGGGACAGGAACGCTACGAGCAGTACTTC
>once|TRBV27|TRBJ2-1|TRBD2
CASSFLETSGRMGSYNEQFF
TGTGCCAGCAGTTTCCTCGAGACTAGCGGGAGGATGGGCTCCTACAATGAGCAGTTCTTC
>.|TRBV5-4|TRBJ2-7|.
CASSWAQTGYTLEQYF
TGTGCCAGCAGCTGGGCCCAGACAGGCTATACACTCGAGCAGTACTTC
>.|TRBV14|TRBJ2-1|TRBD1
CASSQWTGGYNEQFF
TGTGCCAGCAGCCAATGGACAGGGGGCTACAATGAGCAGTTCTTC
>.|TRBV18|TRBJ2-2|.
CASSAIESTAANTGELFF
TGTGCCAGCTCAGCGATAGAGTCAACCGCGGCTAACACCGGGGAGCTGTTTTTT
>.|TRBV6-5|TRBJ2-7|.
CAVTQGGPYEQYF
TGTGCCGTCACACAAGGGGGTCCCTACGAGCAGTACTTC
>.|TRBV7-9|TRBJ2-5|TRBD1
CASSWPETGVKETQYF
TGTGCCAGCAGCTGGCCGGAGACAGGGGTAAAAGAGACCCAGTACTTC
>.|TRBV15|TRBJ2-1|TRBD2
CATSRGLAGGLNEQFF
TGTGCCACCAGCAGAGGACTAGCGGGAGGGCTTAATGAGCAGTTCTTC
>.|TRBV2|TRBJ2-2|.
CASLGLKGTGELFF
TGTGCCAGCCTTGGGCTAAAGGGGACCGGGGAGCTGTTTTTT
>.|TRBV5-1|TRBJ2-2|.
CARLRGAPGGGANTGELFF
TGCGCCAGGCTTCGCGGGGCTCCCGGTGGGGGTGCAAACACCGGGGAGCTGTTTTTT
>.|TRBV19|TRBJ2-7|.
CASSMPPGNSYEQYF
TGTGCCAGTAGTATGCCCCCGGGAAACTCCTACGAGCAGTACTTC
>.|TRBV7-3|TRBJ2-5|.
CASSLTPQETQYF
TGTGCCAGCAGCTTAACCCCGCAAGAGACCCAGTACTTC
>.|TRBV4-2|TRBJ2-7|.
CASSPSRGYYEQYF
TGTGCCAGCAGCCCTTCGCGAGGGTACTACGAGCAGTACTTC
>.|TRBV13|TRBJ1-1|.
CASSAPGHPEAFF
TGTGCCAGCAGCGCACCGGGACACCCGGAAGCTTTCTTT
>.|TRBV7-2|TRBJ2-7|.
CASARDFSYEQYF
TGTGCCAGCGCCCGGGACTTTTCCTACGAGCAGTACTTC
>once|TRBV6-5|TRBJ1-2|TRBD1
CASSRQGVGYGYTF
TGTGCCAGCAGCCGACAGGGGGTGGGCTATGGCTACACCTTC
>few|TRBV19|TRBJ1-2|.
CASSSYLTGSNYGYTF
TGTGCCAGTAGTTCTTACTTGACAGGATCTAACTATGGCTACACCTTC
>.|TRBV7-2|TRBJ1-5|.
CASSSDRYNQPQHF
TGTGCCAGCAGCTCGGACAGATACAATCAGCCCCAGCATTTT
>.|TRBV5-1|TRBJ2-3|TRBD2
CASSIAGGTDTQYF
TGCGCCAGCAGCATAGCGGGGGGCACAGATACGCAGTATTTT